Presented here are 25 T cell receptor beta chains from one specimen sequenced in a study of T cell responses to AZD1222 COVID-19 vaccine. Some clones are missing from TCRdb's copy, which holds only in-frame ones; the method was immunoSEQ multiplex PCR. The table has 130,000 or so clones, more than 65% seen once; the top ten hold 27%. The input for sequencing was peripheral blood, taken 28 days after the second AZD1222 dose. These receptor sequences come from an adult who received the AZD1222 COVID-19 vaccine.

The chain employs TRBV12-5 and TRBJ2-2; TRBD1 agrees at 10 bases. Unmatched junction bases numbered 7, after V lost 6 bases and J lost 9 bases. The CDR3 consists of 14 residues. Germline CDR1 and CDR2: LGHNT and FRNRAP. The CDR3 nucleotides are TGTGCTAGTGGCCCGGGGACAGGGGCTAGGGAGCTGTTTTTT. Its translation is CASGPGTGARELFF.

This clone has a single count. The chain combines TRBV10-2 with TRBJ1-2; D possibly corresponds to TRBD1 (6 bases). The CDR3 spans 14 residues. Trimming left V 1 base short and J 4 bases short, with 10 bases between. Germline-derived CDR1 and CDR2 are WSHSY and SAAADI. The CDR3 DNA is TGCGCCAGCAGTGAGTGGGGGCAGGCCTATGGCTACACCTTC. Encoded protein: CASSEWGQAYGYTF.

The J gene is TRBJ1-6, the V gene TRBV28; 7 nucleotides agree with TRBD1. This CDR3 region has 16 residues. Germline assignment: CDR1 MDHEN and CDR2 SYDVKM. The V and J ends lost 2 bases and 8 bases, in that order; junction bases with no gene match: 9. The CDR3 DNA follows: TGTGCCAGCAGTTTACGACAGGGAAGCACAGATTCACCCCTCCACTTT. Translation: CASSLRQGSTDSPLHF. Full variable domain (rest looked up from reference TRBV28 and TRBJ1-6): DVKVTQSSRYLVKRTGEKVFLECVQDMDHENMFWYRQDPGLGLRLIYFSYDVKMKEKGDIPEGYSVSREKKERFSLILESASTNQTSMYLCASSLRQGSTDSPLHFGNGTRLTVT.

This clone turned up a few times. This chain joins TRBV7-2 and TRBJ1-3, with 9 bases matching TRBD1. The CDR3 is 16 residues long. The trim removed 1 base at V and 0 bases at J, leaving 1 base unmatched. Germline V lookup: CDR1 SGHTA, CDR2 FQGNSA. The CDR3 loop reads CASSLETGGSGNTIYF. The CDR3 DNA reads as TGTGCCAGCAGCTTAGAGACAGGGGGCTCTGGAAACACCATATATTTT.

The chain employs TRBV12-3 or TRBV12-4 and TRBJ1-5, with D uncertain. This CDR3 contains 11 residues. Trimming pared 1 base from V and 9 bases from J, leaving 4 bases between. The DNA of the CDR3 is TGTGCCAGCAGTTTAGGGGGGCCCCAGCATTTT. Translating it yields CASSLGGPQHF.

The V call is TRBV7-2, the J call TRBJ2-1; D perhaps matches TRBD1 (6 bases). Germline assignment: CDR1 SGHTA and CDR2 FQGNSA. Trimming removed 5 bases from V and 7 bases from J, with 12 bases in between. The length of the CDR3 is 13 residues. The CDR3 nucleotides are TGTGCCAGCAGCACTTACAGGGTGAATGAGCAGTTCTTC. The encoded protein is CASSTYRVNEQFF.

The chain has TRBV11-2 and TRBJ2-5; possible D gene TRBD1, 6 bases. The V gene lost 0 bases and the J gene lost 3 bases, with 8 bases spanning the gap. The CDR3 has 14 amino acids. CDR1 is SGHAT, CDR2 FQNNGV, per germline. Here the CDR3 DNA reads TGTGCCAGCAGCTTAGAGTCAGGGGAAGAGACCCAGTACTTC. Amino acid sequence: CASSLESGEETQYF.

The V gene is TRBV27, the J gene TRBJ1-2; unclear D gene. This CDR3 is built from 15 residues. The V gene lost 4 bases and the J gene lost 2 bases, with 14 bases spanning the gap. Germline-derived CDR1 and CDR2 are MNHEY and SMNVEV (reference sequence). The DNA of the CDR3 is TGTGCCAGCAGTTCTGTGGGCGAGACCAACTATGGCTACACCTTC. This encodes CASSSVGETNYGYTF.

V is TRBV19 and J is TRBJ2-7; 9 nucleotides line up with TRBD1. Germline CDR1 is LNHDA and CDR2 is SQIVND (reference sequence). This CDR3 comprises 16 residues. J was trimmed by 0 bases and V by 4 bases; bases with no gene match: 7. CDR3 residues: CASSKLPGQGSYEQYF. DNA of the CDR3: TGTGCCAGTAGTAAGTTGCCGGGACAGGGCTCCTACGAGCAGTACTTC.

The chain carries TRBV24-1 and TRBJ2-3; D gene unclear. Trimming removed 5 bases from V and 4 bases from J, with 12 bases in between. Germline V gene data show CDR1 as KGHDR and CDR2 as SFDVKD. CDR3 size: 14 residues. The CDR3 sequence is CATSGDLNADTQYF. The CDR3 DNA reads TGTGCCACCAGTGGGGATTTGAATGCAGATACGCAGTATTTT.

In its sample, this clone was seen once. The chain uses TRBV5-1 and TRBJ1-2; 7 positions agree with TRBD1. V dropped 5 bases and J dropped 4; count of bases not matched to a gene: 8. Per germline, CDR1 SGHRS and CDR2 YFSETQ. The CDR3 is made up of 14 amino acids. The CDR3 sequence is CASRGQREGYGYTF. The CDR3 nucleotides read TGCGCCAGCAGGGGACAGCGGGAAGGCTATGGCTACACCTTC.

The V gene is TRBV7-2, the J gene TRBJ2-1, with 7 bases identical to TRBD1. Germline V CDR1 and CDR2: SGHTA, FQGNSA. V trimming: 1 base; J trimming: 4 bases; junction bases outside the gene matches: 4. The CDR3 totals 15 residues. The CDR3 bases are TGTGCCAGCAGCTTAGATAGGGGACAGTACAATGAGCAGTTCTTC. This translates into CASSLDRGQYNEQFF.

The rearrangement uses TRBV6-2 or TRBV6-3 and TRBJ2-1, with unresolved D. Germline values: CDR1 MNHEY, CDR2 SVGEGT. The length of the CDR3 is 14 residues. The V and J ends lost 2 bases and 6 bases respectively, with 11 bases between them. CDR3 loop: CASSYPQLPNEQFF. For the CDR3, the DNA is TGTGCCAGCAGTTACCCCCAGCTTCCCAATGAGCAGTTCTTC.

This clone was seen a few times. This rearrangement joins TRBV5-4 to TRBJ1-2; D gene uncertain. Germline values: CDR1 SGHNT, CDR2 YYREEE (reference sequence). V lost 2 bases and J lost 8, with 13 bases in between. CDR3 length equals 13 residues. This CDR3 is CASSFDPMGGYTF. The CDR3 DNA follows: TGTGCCAGCAGCTTCGACCCCATGGGGGGCTACACCTTC.

In its sample, this clone was seen once. This chain links TRBV19 with TRBJ1-5; 7 bases are a match to TRBD1. The germline gives CDR1 LNHDA, CDR2 SQIVND (reference sequence). With V trimmed by 4 bases and J by 0 bases, 3 bases remained unmatched. CDR3 length: 15 residues. The CDR3: CASSTGQLSNQPQHF. CDR3 nucleotide sequence: TGTGCCAGTAGTACGGGACAGCTTAGCAATCAGCCCCAGCATTTT.

The chain carries TRBV7-2 and TRBJ2-1; tentatively, D is TRBD2 (5 bases). The V gene's germline CDR1 is SGHTA and CDR2 FQGNSA. The CDR3 contains 17 residues. V lost 6 bases and J lost 0, with 18 bases in between. In DNA, the CDR3 is TGTGCCAGCAGTCCGGGGTCATCCACGACCTCCTACAATGAGCAGTTCTTC. This sequence encodes CASSPGSSTTSYNEQFF.

V and J are TRBV29-1 and TRBJ1-1, with D possibly TRBD1 on 5 matching bases. The CDR3 length is 13 residues. Germline V lookup: CDR1 SQVTM, CDR2 ANQGSEA. Between the trimmed V and J ends, which lost 5 bases and 5 bases, there was a span of 15 bases. In nucleotides, the CDR3 is TGCAGCGTTACGGGACCCTGGTCAACTGAAGCTTTCTTT. Amino acid sequence: CSVTGPWSTEAFF.

This rearrangement joins TRBV6-1 to TRBJ2-7; D is unclear. Between the trimmed V and J ends, which lost 2 bases and 2 bases, there was a span of 19 bases. This CDR3 comprises 17 residues. Germline V gives CDR1 MNHNS, CDR2 SASEGT. The chain's CDR3 is CASSEIAFSSTAYEQYF. The DNA for the CDR3 is TGTGCCAGCAGTGAAATTGCGTTTAGTAGCACAGCCTACGAGCAGTACTTC.

V usage is TRBV10-3 and J usage is TRBJ1-6; D remains ambiguous. The germline gives CDR1 ENHRY, CDR2 SYGVKD. The CDR3 spans 15 residues. V was shortened by 0 bases and J by 6 bases, with 9 bases between the two germline ends. DNA for the CDR3: TGTGCCATCAGTGAGTCAGCAGATCCTAATTCACCCCTCCACTTT. Translated: CAISESADPNSPLHF.

This rearrangement joins TRBV30 to TRBJ2-3; no clear D. V lost 2 bases to trimming and J lost 4 bases, with 10 bases between them. Germline V gene sequence: CDR1 GTSNPN, CDR2 SVGIG (reference sequence). The CDR3 sequence is 13 residues long. The CDR3 loop reads CAWSFGTPDTQYF. The DNA for the CDR3 is TGTGCCTGGAGTTTTGGAACACCAGATACGCAGTATTTT.

The V call is TRBV3-1 (or the pseudogene TRBV3-2), the J call TRBJ2-7; 8 nucleotides line up with TRBD1. This CDR3 spans 15 amino acids. The V and J ends lost 3 bases and 3 bases, in that order; junction bases with no gene match: 7. In germline, CDR1 is LGHDT, CDR2 YNNKEL (reference sequence). The CDR3 DNA sequence: TGTGCCAGCAGCCATGACAGGGGTAGGGGCTACGAGCAGTACTTC. Translating it yields CASSHDRGRGYEQYF.

The chain joins TRBV5-4 to TRBJ2-5; D not certain. This CDR3 spans 15 amino acids. Germline V gives CDR1 SGHNT, CDR2 YYREEE (reference sequence). Trimming removed 0 bases from V and 1 base from J, with 10 bases in between. The CDR3 is CASSLAVGGQETQYF. CDR3 coding DNA: TGTGCCAGCAGCTTGGCAGTGGGCGGCCAAGAGACCCAGTACTTC.

The chain is built from TRBV19 and TRBJ1-2; D is possibly TRBD1 (6 bases). Trimming left V 4 bases short and J 4 bases short, with 16 bases between. The CDR3 covers 15 residues. Germline lookup yields CDR1 LNHDA and CDR2 SQIVND (reference sequence). The CDR3 here is CASSSLGGKAYGYTF. In DNA, the CDR3 is TGTGCCAGTAGTAGTCTCGGGGGCAAGGCCTATGGCTACACCTTC.

The chain uses TRBV5-1 and TRBJ2-3; 13 bases line up with TRBD2. Trimming removed 6 bases from V and 5 bases from J; junction bases left unmatched: 6. CDR3 length equals 15 residues. CDR1 and CDR2 from the germline V gene are SGHRS and YFSETQ. The CDR3 is CASKLAGGPGDTQYF. CDR3 DNA: TGCGCCAGCAAACTAGCGGGGGGGCCTGGAGATACGCAGTATTTT.

The gene calls are TRBV14 and TRBJ2-1; 8 positions match TRBD1. Germline lookup yields CDR1 SGHDN and CDR2 FVKESK. The V gene end was trimmed by 6 bases and the J gene end by 0 bases; junction bases not matched to a gene: 4. The CDR3 contains 15 residues. CDR3 protein: CASSPTGGSYNEQFF. Written as DNA, the CDR3 is TGTGCCAGCAGTCCTACAGGGGGCTCCTACAATGAGCAGTTCTTC.